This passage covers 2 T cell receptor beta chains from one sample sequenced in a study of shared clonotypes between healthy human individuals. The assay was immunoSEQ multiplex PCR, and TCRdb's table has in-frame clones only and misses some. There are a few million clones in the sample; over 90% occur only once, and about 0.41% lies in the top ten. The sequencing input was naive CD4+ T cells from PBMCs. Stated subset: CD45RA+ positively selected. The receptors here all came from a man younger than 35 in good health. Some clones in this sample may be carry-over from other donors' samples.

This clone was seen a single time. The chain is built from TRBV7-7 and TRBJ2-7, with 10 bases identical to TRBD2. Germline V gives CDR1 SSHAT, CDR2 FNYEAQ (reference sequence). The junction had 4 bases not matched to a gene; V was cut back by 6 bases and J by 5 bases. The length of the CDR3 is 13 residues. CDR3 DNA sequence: TGTGCCAGCAGTCCCGGGACTAGCGACGAGCAGTACTTC. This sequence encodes CASSPGTSDEQYF.

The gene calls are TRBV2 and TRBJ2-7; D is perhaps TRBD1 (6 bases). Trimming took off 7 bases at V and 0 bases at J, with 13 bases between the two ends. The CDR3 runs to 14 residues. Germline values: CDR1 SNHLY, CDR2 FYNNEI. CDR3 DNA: TGTGCCAGCAAAAGCACAGGGAACTCCTACGAGCAGTACTTC. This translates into CASKSTGNSYEQYF.